This T cell receptor (beta chain) was recorded in a study of CD8 T cells in ankylosing spondylitis. Study-level findings and limits: A TCR beta motif made of several highly homologous variants seemed typical of ankylosing spondylitis blood. Some of these motif variants have turned up before, in reports on reactive arthritis synovial fluid and blood.

Remarks on this clonotype: What it binds is unknown. This may stem from a read error, because a much larger clone lies one nucleotide away.

TCRdb reprocessed the 5' RACE reads with MiXCR, giving one entry per CDR3 protein. This sample has about 210,000 distinct CDR3 sequences; 7% to 8% occur once, and the top ten carry 11% to 15%. Sequencing was performed on blood, either unsorted or a sorted T cell fraction (not recorded which). This TCR derives from a male donor with ankylosing spondylitis.

In DNA, the CDR3 is TGTGTCAGCAGGCCGCCTCAGGGGATTGCGGCCAAAAACATTCAGTACTTC. It yields the protein CVSRPPQGIAAKNIQYF. The rearrangement links TRBV28 to TRBJ2-4, with D maybe TRBD1 (6 bases). This CDR3 is 17 amino acids long. Germline V gene data show CDR1 as MDHEN and CDR2 as SYDVKM.